A selection of T cell receptor beta chains follows, all from one sample in a study of CD8 T cells in Susac syndrome. One entry per CDR3 protein, called by TCRdb with MiXCR from the immunoSEQ multiplex PCR reads. This sample carries 200,000 to 250,000 distinct CDR3 sequences, approximately 94% of them seen once, and the ten largest clones take around 0.15%. The sequencing sample was made of CD4+ T cells from PBMCs. The receptors derive from a human donor with Susac syndrome. Both conserved end residues are part of each CDR3. A D gene is named only where the DNA matches it firmly. Size is omitted from some rows. Given values are once, few, many or a class for expanded clones.

CASSIRTGGSGYGYTF	TGTGCCAGCAGTATAAGGACAGGGGGCTCGGGCTATGGCTACACCTTC	TRBV12-3/TRBV12-4	TRBD1	.	TRBJ1-2
CASSGDRGNQPQHF	TGTGCCAGTAGTGGGGACAGGGGCAATCAGCCCCAGCATTTT	TRBV19	TRBD1	.	TRBJ1-5
CASSEGQVGNEQFF	TGTGCCAGCAGTGAAGGGCAGGTGGGCAATGAGCAGTTCTTC	TRBV2	.	.	TRBJ2-1
CGGGREEAGELFF	TGCGGGGGGGGGCGAGAGGAAGCCGGGGAGCTGTTTTTT	TRBV29-1	.	.	TRBJ2-2
CASSSRGGTEETQYF	TGTGCCAGCAGCTCCCGGGGTGGGACAGAAGAGACCCAGTACTTC	TRBV7-3	TRBD1	.	TRBJ2-5
CASSRPGTGLHGYTF	TGTGCCAGCAGCCGTCCCGGGACAGGGCTACATGGCTACACCTTC	TRBV7-2	TRBD1	.	TRBJ1-2
CASRIGTFHEQYF	TGTGCCAGCAGGATCGGGACATTCCACGAGCAGTACTTC	TRBV7-9	.	.	TRBJ2-7
CSVRQGPNEQFF	TGCAGCGTTAGACAGGGCCCCAATGAGCAGTTCTTC	TRBV29-1	TRBD1	few	TRBJ2-1
CASSLNFDSRDTQYF	TGTGCCAGCAGCTTAAACTTTGACAGCAGAGATACGCAGTATTTT	TRBV7-3	.	.	TRBJ2-3
CASSQDWRGGETQYF	TGTGCCAGCAGCCAAGATTGGAGAGGAGGTGAGACCCAGTACTTC	TRBV3-1	.	.	TRBJ2-5
CASTLSAEAFF	TGTGCCAGCACCCTATCGGCCGAAGCTTTCTTT	TRBV7-9	.	.	TRBJ1-1
CASNRGLGGTDTQYF	TGCGCCAGCAACAGGGGGCTCGGCGGCACAGATACGCAGTATTTT	TRBV4-3	TRBD1	.	TRBJ2-3
CAWSTNQRETQYF	TGTGCCTGGAGTACCAACCAGCGGGAGACCCAGTACTTC	TRBV30	.	.	TRBJ2-5
CASSHATDRGNEQFF	TGTGCCAGCAGCCACGCAACGGACAGGGGCAATGAGCAGTTCTTC	TRBV3-1	TRBD1	.	TRBJ2-1
CASSPPGRGAGKDTQYF	TGTGCCAGCAGCCCTCCAGGACGGGGGGCGGGCAAGGATACGCAGTATTTT	TRBV7-2	.	.	TRBJ2-3
CACGGEGHGYTF	TGTGCCTGTGGAGGTGAGGGACATGGCTACACCTTC	TRBV30	.	.	TRBJ1-2
CASSQTSLGRSAQYF	TGTGCCAGCAGCCAGACTAGTCTCGGCAGGAGCGCGCAGTATTTT	TRBV7-2	.	.	TRBJ2-3
CSASRPGGGNTEAFF	TGCAGTGCTAGCCGCCCGGGGGGCGGAAACACTGAAGCTTTCTTT	TRBV20-1	.	.	TRBJ1-1
CASSRQGAFDQPQHF	TGTGCCAGCAGTCGACAGGGGGCTTTCGATCAGCCCCAGCATTTT	TRBV12-3/TRBV12-4	TRBD1	.	TRBJ1-5
CASSPRRGASHNEQFF	TGTGCCAGCAGCCCAAGGCGGGGGGCCTCCCACAATGAGCAGTTCTTC	TRBV13	TRBD2	.	TRBJ2-1
CASSQVTGTSLEQYF	TGTGCCAGCAGCCAGGTGACAGGGACTTCCCTCGAGCAGTACTTC	TRBV4-2	.	.	TRBJ2-7
CASSALMGEAFF	TGCGCCAGCAGCGCCCTGATGGGAGAAGCTTTCTTT	TRBV5-1	.	.	TRBJ1-1
CASSTRQGDGELFF	TGCGCCAGCAGCACTCGACAGGGTGACGGGGAGCTGTTTTTT	TRBV4-3	TRBD1	.	TRBJ2-2
CASSQRLDRSYGYTF	TGTGCCAGCAGCCAACGCCTCGACAGGTCCTATGGCTACACCTTC	TRBV4-2	.	few	TRBJ1-2
CASSLGQQGARGYTF	TGTGCCAGCAGCTTAGGTCAACAGGGGGCCCGGGGCTACACCTTC	TRBV7-2	TRBD1	.	TRBJ1-2
CASTSGGQAISYEQYF	TGTGCCAGCACCTCCGGAGGACAGGCTATCTCCTACGAGCAGTACTTC	TRBV5-4	TRBD1	.	TRBJ2-7
CAWSRDRVSSNEQFF	TGTGCCTGGAGTAGGGACAGGGTCAGTAGTAATGAGCAGTTCTTC	TRBV30	TRBD1	.	TRBJ2-1
CASSYRQFPYEQYF	TGTGCCAGCAGTTACAGACAGTTTCCTTACGAGCAGTACTTC	TRBV6-6	.	.	TRBJ2-7
CASSLEGQGFHEQYF	TGCGCCAGCAGCTTGGAGGGACAGGGGTTCCACGAGCAGTACTTC	TRBV5-1	TRBD1	.	TRBJ2-7
CSARDPGAAQSGANVLTF	TGCAGTGCTAGAGATCCGGGGGCGGCACAATCTGGGGCCAACGTCCTGACTTTC	TRBV20-1	.	once	TRBJ2-6
CAWNRTVPSDEQYF	TGTGCCTGGAATAGGACAGTACCTAGTGACGAGCAGTACTTC	TRBV30	.	.	TRBJ2-7
CASSTLGAGEAFF	TGTGCCAGCAGTACTTTGGGGGCCGGTGAAGCTTTCTTT	TRBV2	.	.	TRBJ1-1
CASTFTGPSGANVLTF	TGTGCCAGCACCTTCACAGGCCCCTCTGGGGCCAACGTCCTGACTTTC	TRBV5-6	.	.	TRBJ2-6
CASSQERTRSNEKLFF	TGTGCCAGCAGCCAAGAACGGACACGGAGTAATGAAAAACTGTTCTTT	TRBV4-2	.	.	TRBJ1-4
CASSLIQINTGELFF	TGCGCCAGCAGCTTGATCCAGATAAACACCGGGGAGCTGTTTTTT	TRBV5-1	.	.	TRBJ2-2
CSARDPDTDTQYF	TGCAGTGCTAGAGATCCAGACACAGATACGCAGTATTTT	TRBV20-1	.	once	TRBJ2-3
CASSLQGTGTQYF	TGTGCCAGCAGTCTACAGGGGACGGGTACGCAGTATTTT	TRBV28	TRBD1	.	TRBJ2-3
CSVVPSRNEQFF	TGCAGCGTTGTCCCTAGTAGGAATGAGCAGTTCTTC	TRBV29-1	.	.	TRBJ2-1